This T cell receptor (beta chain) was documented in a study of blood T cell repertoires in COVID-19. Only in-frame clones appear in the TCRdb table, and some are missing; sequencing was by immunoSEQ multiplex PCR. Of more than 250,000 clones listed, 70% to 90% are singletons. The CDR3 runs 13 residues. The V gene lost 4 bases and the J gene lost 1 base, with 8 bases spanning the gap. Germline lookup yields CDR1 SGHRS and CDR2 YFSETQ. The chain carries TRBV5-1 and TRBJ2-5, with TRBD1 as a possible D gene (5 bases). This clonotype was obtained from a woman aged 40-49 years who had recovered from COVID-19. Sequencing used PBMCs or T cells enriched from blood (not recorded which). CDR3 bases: TGCGCCAGCAGCCAGGGCCCCCAAGAGACCCAGTACTTC. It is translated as CASSQGPQETQYF.